This is a list of T cell receptor beta chains from one sample in a study of shared clonotypes between healthy human individuals. The assay was immunoSEQ multiplex PCR, and TCRdb's table has in-frame clones only and misses some. The sample consists of millions of clones, approximately 93% of them appearing once. Sequenced sample: naive CD4+ T cells from PBMCs. The receptors here all came from a man between 18 and 29 years old in good health. Some clones in this sample may be carry-over from other donors' samples. The CDR3 runs from the conserved cysteine through the conserved F or W. D genes are given only for firm matches. Expanded clones get a size class; other rows say once, few or many, or leave the size out.

>-|TRBJ2-6|TRBV5-1|-
CASSVTGTGANVLTF
TGCGCCAGCAGCGTTACAGGGACTGGGGCCAACGTCCTGACTTTC
>-|TRBJ2-3|TRBV5-4|-
CASSSQMGGRDTQYF
TGTGCCAGCAGCTCCCAGATGGGGGGGCGGGATACGCAGTATTTT
>-|TRBJ1-5|TRBV6-5|-
CASSSRFSGNQPQHF
TGTGCCAGCAGTTCGCGGTTTTCTGGCAATCAGCCCCAGCATTTT
>-|TRBJ2-6|TRBV6-4|-
CASSFTGANVLTF
TGTGCCAGCAGTTTCACTGGGGCCAACGTCCTGACTTTC
>-|TRBJ2-5|TRBV11-2|TRBD2
CASSLGLAGFQETQYF
TGTGCCAGCAGCTTGGGCCTAGCGGGCTTCCAAGAGACCCAGTACTTC
>once|TRBJ2-1|TRBV9|-
CASSVGTERNEQFF
TGTGCCAGCAGCGTGGGGACCGAAAGGAATGAGCAGTTCTTC
>-|TRBJ1-2|TRBV7-9|-
CASSLEIGLYYTF
TGTGCCAGCAGCTTGGAGATTGGACTATATTACACCTTC
>-|TRBJ2-1|TRBV7-9|-
CASSTPVGGLNNEQFF
TGTGCCAGCAGCACCCCGGTTGGCGGTTTAAACAATGAGCAGTTCTTC
>-|TRBJ2-1|TRBV6-4|TRBD2
CASSPGTSGDPPQFF
TGTGCCAGCAGCCCCGGGACTAGCGGGGACCCGCCCCAGTTCTTC
>-|TRBJ1-1|TRBV5-1|-
CASSRGLGNTEAFF
TGCGCCAGCAGTCGGGGGCTCGGGAACACTGAAGCTTTCTTT
>-|TRBJ1-1|TRBV25-1|TRBD1
CASSEWDRDEAFF
TGTGCCAGCAGTGAATGGGACAGGGACGAAGCTTTCTTT
>-|TRBJ2-7|TRBV6-5|-
CASRGFYEQYF
TGTGCCAGCAGAGGGTTCTACGAGCAGTACTTC
>-|TRBJ1-1|TRBV7-9|TRBD1
CASSYTGGGWTEAFF
TGTGCCAGCAGCTACACAGGGGGCGGATGGACTGAAGCTTTCTTT
>-|TRBJ2-3|TRBV9|TRBD1
CASSVEQGDTQYF
TGTGCCAGCAGCGTAGAACAGGGGGATACGCAGTATTTT
>-|TRBJ2-2|TRBV9|-
CASSVGWDTGELFF
TGTGCCAGCAGCGTAGGGTGGGACACCGGGGAGCTGTTTTTT
>-|TRBJ2-2|TRBV5-1|TRBD1
CASSLYGTANTGELFF
TGCGCCAGCAGCTTGTACGGGACAGCGAACACCGGGGAGCTGTTTTTT
>-|TRBJ1-2|TRBV2|-
CASSARDNYGYTF
TGTGCCAGCAGTGCCCGGGACAACTATGGCTACACCTTC
>-|TRBJ2-5|TRBV4-1|TRBD2
CASSQGGGRAFYQETQYF
TGCGCCAGCAGCCAAGGTGGCGGGAGGGCCTTTTACCAAGAGACCCAGTACTTC
>-|TRBJ2-5|TRBV28|TRBD2
CASSLSQLAGAHQETQYF
TGTGCCAGCAGTTTATCTCAGCTAGCGGGAGCTCACCAAGAGACCCAGTACTTC
>-|TRBJ1-2|TRBV5-1|-
CASSLLQANYGYTF
TGCGCCAGCAGCTTATTACAGGCGAACTATGGCTACACCTTC
>-|TRBJ2-5|TRBV28|-
CASSYLTRRGGQETQYF
TGTGCCAGCAGTTACTTAACCCGACGGGGCGGACAAGAGACCCAGTACTTC
>-|TRBJ2-1|TRBV6-1|TRBD2
CASSAGGTGANEQFF
TGTGCCAGCAGTGCGGGGGGGACGGGTGCCAATGAGCAGTTCTTC
>-|TRBJ2-2|TRBV7-9|-
CASVAIVNTGELFF
TGTGCCAGCGTAGCGATTGTAAACACCGGGGAGCTGTTTTTT
>-|TRBJ1-1|TRBV2|-
CASVGQLMNTEAFF
TGTGCCAGCGTAGGACAGCTCATGAACACTGAAGCTTTCTTT
>once|TRBJ1-4|TRBV18|-
CASSPLGNLGREKLFF
TGTGCCAGCTCACCACTGGGAAACCTAGGACGAGAAAAACTGTTTTTT
>once|TRBJ2-1|TRBV28|-
CASSLATTYNEQFF
TGTGCCAGCAGTCTCGCGACCACGTACAATGAGCAGTTCTTC
>-|TRBJ2-2|TRBV7-3|-
CASSLTGNTGELFF
TGTGCCAGCAGCTTAACTGGGAACACCGGGGAGCTGTTTTTT
>-|TRBJ2-7|TRBV15|-
CATSRTTAGIYEQYF
TGTGCCACCAGCAGGACGACAGCCGGGATATACGAGCAGTACTTC
>once|TRBJ1-1|TRBV9|TRBD1
CASSGTGVGTEAFF
TGTGCCAGCAGCGGGACAGGGGTGGGAACTGAAGCTTTCTTT
>-|TRBJ1-3|TRBV11-2|-
CASSRPGRGNTIYF
TGTGCCAGCAGCCGGCCGGGACGGGGAAACACCATATATTTT
>-|TRBJ2-1|TRBV4-1|TRBD2
CASSQLLAGLYNEQFF
TGCGCCAGCAGCCAACTTCTAGCGGGACTATACAATGAGCAGTTCTTC
>-|TRBJ2-2|TRBV5-1|TRBD2
CASSQTSGANTGELFF
TGCGCCAGCAGCCAAACTAGCGGCGCGAACACCGGGGAGCTGTTTTTT
>-|TRBJ1-1|TRBV23-1|-
CASSQSIPPGRNTEAFF
TGCGCCAGCAGTCAATCGATCCCCCCGGGGAGGAACACTGAAGCTTTCTTT